The entry below gives a single TCR beta chain sequence along with its context. Its recognized antigen is unknown. No much larger clone exists at a distance of one base, and base qualities are not known. V is shortened by 0 bases, J by 6 bases, and the region joining them spans 12 bases. CDR1 and CDR2, looked up from the germline V gene, are SGHAT and FQNNGV. The CDR3 measures 15 amino acids from cysteine to phenylalanine. The sequence is cut down to CDR3 DNA, 45 bases in frame from base 1. The data originate from a study of patients and donors after allogeneic stem cell transplantation (dated by TCRdb to about 2020). Library preparation employed RT-PCR. Sequenced on a NextSeq 550. TCRdb redid the processing of the public reads, applying fastp at Q25 and MiXCR, and retained in-frame beta chains. Under each unique CDR3 protein, matching rows form one entry showing the most common genes and DNA. The sample includes about a million distinct CDR3 sequences, with over 15% observed a single time. The top ten hold 6% of the sample.

Material: blood, either unsorted or a sorted T cell fraction (not recorded which). This TCR was sampled from a human donor who was either an allogeneic HSCT recipient or a stem cell or donor lymphocyte infusion donor (not recorded which). It is not recorded whose cells these are; they may come from a transplant donor. The chain couples TRBV11-2 to TRBJ2-1; the D gene is not confidently resolved. The CDR3 here reads CASSLDPRWTNEQFF. The nucleotide sequence reads TGTGCCAGCAGCTTAGACCCCCGCTGGACCAATGAGCAGTTCTTC.